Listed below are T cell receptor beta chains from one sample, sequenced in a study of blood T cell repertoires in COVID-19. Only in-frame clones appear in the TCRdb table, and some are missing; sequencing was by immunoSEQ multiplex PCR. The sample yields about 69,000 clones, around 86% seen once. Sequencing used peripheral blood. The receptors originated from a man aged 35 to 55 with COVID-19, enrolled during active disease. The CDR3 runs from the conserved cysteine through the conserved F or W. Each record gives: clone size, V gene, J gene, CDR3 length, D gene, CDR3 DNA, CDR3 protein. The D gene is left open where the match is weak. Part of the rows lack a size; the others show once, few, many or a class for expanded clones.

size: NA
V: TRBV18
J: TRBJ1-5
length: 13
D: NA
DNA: TGTGCCAGCTCACCAGGGGCCATACAGCCCCAGCATTTT
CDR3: CASSPGAIQPQHF

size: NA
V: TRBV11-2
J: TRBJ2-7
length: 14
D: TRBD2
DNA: TGTGCCAGCAGAACTCTAGCGGGGGGCTACGAGCAGTACTTC
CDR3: CASRTLAGGYEQYF

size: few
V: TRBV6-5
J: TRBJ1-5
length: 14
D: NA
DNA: TGTGCCAGCAGTCGAGGGTTTCGCAATCAGCCCCAGCATTTT
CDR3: CASSRGFRNQPQHF

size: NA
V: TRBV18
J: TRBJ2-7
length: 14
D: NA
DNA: TGTGCCAGCTCGTACCGACAGAGTTCCTACGAGCAGTACTTC
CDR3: CASSYRQSSYEQYF

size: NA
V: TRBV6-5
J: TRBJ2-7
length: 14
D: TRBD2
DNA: TGTGCCAGCAGTCCCCGGACTAGCGGGGGCGAGCAGTACTTC
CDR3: CASSPRTSGGEQYF

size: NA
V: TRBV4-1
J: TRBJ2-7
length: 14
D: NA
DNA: TGCGCCAGCAGGCGAGGGTTGAGCTCCTACGAGCAGTACTTC
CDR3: CASRRGLSSYEQYF

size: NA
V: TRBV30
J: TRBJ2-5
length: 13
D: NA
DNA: TGTGCCTGGAGTAGCGCAGGAGGGGAGACCCAGTACTTC
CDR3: CAWSSAGGETQYF

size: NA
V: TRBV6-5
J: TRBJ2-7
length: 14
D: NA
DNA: TGTGCCAGCAGTCAGGTGGCAGGGGATAGCGAGCAGTACTTC
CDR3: CASSQVAGDSEQYF

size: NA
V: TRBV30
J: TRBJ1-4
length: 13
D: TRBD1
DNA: TGTGCCTGGAGTCCGACAGGGCGGGAAAAACTGTTTTTT
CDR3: CAWSPTGREKLFF

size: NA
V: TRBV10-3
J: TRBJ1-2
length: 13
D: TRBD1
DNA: TGTGCCATCAGTAAGGGACAGGGGGGTGGCTACACCTTC
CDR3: CAISKGQGGGYTF

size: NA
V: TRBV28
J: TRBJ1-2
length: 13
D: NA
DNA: TGTGCCAGCAGTTTTCCCGGGGCGGGGGGCTACACCTTC
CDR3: CASSFPGAGGYTF

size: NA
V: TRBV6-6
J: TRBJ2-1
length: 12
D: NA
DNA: TGTGCCAGCAGTTACCGGGGAGATGAGCAGTTCTTC
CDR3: CASSYRGDEQFF

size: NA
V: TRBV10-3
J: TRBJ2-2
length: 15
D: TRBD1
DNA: TGTGCCATCAGATCCGACAGGGGTAACACCGGGGAGCTGTTTTTT
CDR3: CAIRSDRGNTGELFF

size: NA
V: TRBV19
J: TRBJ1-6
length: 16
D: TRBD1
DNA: TGTGCCAGTAGTATCGCCAGGGGGGCAAGGGACTCACCCCTCCACTTT
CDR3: CASSIARGARDSPLHF

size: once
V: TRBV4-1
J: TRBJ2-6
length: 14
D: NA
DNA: TGCGCCAGCAGCCAAGAGGCGGGTTTGGGCGTCCTGACTTTC
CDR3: CASSQEAGLGVLTF

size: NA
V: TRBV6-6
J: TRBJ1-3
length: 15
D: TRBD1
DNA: TGTGCCAGCAACAGGGGCAAGAGCTCTGGAAACACCATATATTTT
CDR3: CASNRGKSSGNTIYF

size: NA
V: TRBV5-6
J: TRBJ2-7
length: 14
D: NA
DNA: TGTGCCAGCAGCTGGTATGACATTTCCTACGAGCAGTACTTC
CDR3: CASSWYDISYEQYF

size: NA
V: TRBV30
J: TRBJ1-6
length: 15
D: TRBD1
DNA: TGTGCCTGGAGGGGCCCGGGACAGACGAATTCACCCCTCCACTTT
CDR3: CAWRGPGQTNSPLHF

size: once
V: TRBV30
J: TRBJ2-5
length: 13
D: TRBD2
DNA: TGTGCCTCCCAGGTAGCGGGGGGAGAGACCCAGTACTTC
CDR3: CASQVAGGETQYF

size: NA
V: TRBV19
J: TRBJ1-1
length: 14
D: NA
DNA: TGTGCCAGTATTGCGATGGAGGGAAACACTGAAGCTTTCTTT
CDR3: CASIAMEGNTEAFF